These T cell receptor beta chains were read from a single sample in a study of lymphopenia after photon versus proton radiotherapy. Sequenced by immunoSEQ multiplex PCR; TCRdb stores in-frame clones only, minus some. The profile covers about 16,000 clones, with 85% to 90% appearing a single time and 11% taken by the ten largest. The sample here was peripheral blood, taken from a patient treated with proton-based radiotherapy. The source of these receptors is a man aged 70-80 years with pancreatic cancer. Each CDR3 is given with its conserved first and last residue. The order of the fields is clone size, V gene, D gene, J gene, CDR3 DNA, CDR3 protein. D genes are given only for firm matches. The size of a clone is reported for some rows only, either as once, few or many, or as a class for expanded clones.

>once|TRBV18|NA|TRBJ2-7
TGTGCCAGCTCACCGGGGCCCCGGGGTGCCTACGAGCAGTACTTC
CASSPGPRGAYEQYF
>NA|TRBV7-6|NA|TRBJ2-7
TGTGCCAGCAGCACCCGGGACGGTCACTACGAGCAGTACTTC
CASSTRDGHYEQYF
>NA|TRBV27|NA|TRBJ2-5
TGTGCCAGCAGCCCCTGGGGGGACCGAGAGACCCAGTACTTC
CASSPWGDRETQYF
>NA|TRBV18|NA|TRBJ1-4
TGTGCCAGCTCACCGAGGGCAGACCCCAATGAAAAACTGTTTTTT
CASSPRADPNEKLFF
>NA|TRBV28|NA|TRBJ2-7
TGTGCCAGCAGTTTCACTCTTGCCCACCTATCCTACGAGCAGTACTTC
CASSFTLAHLSYEQYF
>NA|TRBV2|TRBD1|TRBJ1-2
TGTGCCAGCAATTCGGACAGGAGCTATGGTAGCTACACCTTC
CASNSDRSYGSYTF
>NA|TRBV10-2|TRBD2|TRBJ2-1
TGCGCCAGCAGGGTCGGGGGGACCTCCTACAATGAGCAGTTCTTC
CASRVGGTSYNEQFF
>few|TRBV7-6|TRBD1|TRBJ2-7
TGTGCCAGCAGCTTAGACTTGCGACAGGGGTACGAGCAGTACTTC
CASSLDLRQGYEQYF
>NA|TRBV7-9|TRBD1|TRBJ2-7
TGTGCCAGCAGCTTCCGGGACAGCACCTACGAGCAGTACTTC
CASSFRDSTYEQYF
>NA|TRBV11-3|NA|TRBJ1-3
TGTGCCAGCAGCTTAGTGACAGCTCCCGGCTCTGGAAACACCATATATTTT
CASSLVTAPGSGNTIYF
>NA|TRBV7-3|NA|TRBJ2-3
TGTGCCAGCGGTAGCACAGATACGCAGTATTTT
CASGSTDTQYF
>NA|TRBV7-6|TRBD2|TRBJ2-3
TGTGCCAGCAGAGTTGGGAGCGGGAGGGCCGGCGGTACGCAGTATTTT
CASRVGSGRAGGTQYF
>NA|TRBV7-9|NA|TRBJ2-7
TGTGCCAGCAGCTTCCCCCGGGCTACCTACGAGCAGTACTTC
CASSFPRATYEQYF
>NA|TRBV5-6|TRBD2|TRBJ2-7
TGTGCCAGCAGCTTGATTGGCGGGAGGGCCAACGAGCAGTACTTC
CASSLIGGRANEQYF
>NA|TRBV11-2|NA|TRBJ1-2
TGTGCCAGCAGCTTAGCAGTGACCCGAGTCTATGGCTACACCTTC
CASSLAVTRVYGYTF
>NA|TRBV19|NA|TRBJ2-5
TGTGCCAGTAAACCGGGAACCGCCCAAGAGACCCAGTACTTC
CASKPGTAQETQYF
>NA|TRBV10-3|NA|TRBJ1-2
TGTGCCATCAGTGAGTACGAGGGTTCGACCCTCTACTATGGCTACACCTTC
CAISEYEGSTLYYGYTF
>NA|TRBV5-1|TRBD2|TRBJ2-2
TGCGCCAGCAGCTCCCCTATTGGGACTAGGAACTCCGGGGAGCTGTTTTTT
CASSSPIGTRNSGELFF
>NA|TRBV6-5|NA|TRBJ1-6
TGTGCCAGCAGTTCCCCCGGGGGAGCTGACAATTCACCCCTCCACTTT
CASSSPGGADNSPLHF
>NA|TRBV29-1|NA|TRBJ1-1
TGCAGCGTTGAAAACAGCATGAACACTGAAGCTTTCTTT
CSVENSMNTEAFF
>NA|TRBV13|TRBD1|TRBJ1-1
TGTGCCAGCAGCACCAGGGGGCGCGACACTGAAGCTTTCTTT
CASSTRGRDTEAFF
>few|TRBV27|TRBD2|TRBJ2-7
TGTGCCAGCAGTTTACTAGCGGGGTACGAGCAGTACTTC
CASSLLAGYEQYF